Below, 8 T cell receptor beta chains from the same sample are listed, as sequenced in a study of blood T cell repertoires in COVID-19. Using immunoSEQ multiplex PCR, the repertoire was profiled, and TCRdb retains in-frame clones only, with some absent. The sample holds about 190,000 clones, less than 80% seen once. Sequencing was performed on peripheral blood. These receptors originate from a man in his fifties who had recovered from COVID-19.

Worth noting for this clone: The sample holds other DNA sequences that translate to the same CDR3. V and J are TRBV12-3 or TRBV12-4 and TRBJ2-7; 9 bases align to TRBD1. The V and J ends lost 5 bases and 4 bases, in that order; junction bases with no gene match: 3. The CDR3 is 13 residues long. The CDR3 nucleotides are TGTGCCAGCAGTCCCGGACAGGGGTACGAGCAGTACTTC. This translates into CASSPGQGYEQYF.

The rearrangement links TRBV2 to TRBJ2-1; no definite D call. The length of the CDR3 is 16 residues. Per the germline V gene, CDR1 is SNHLY and CDR2 is FYNNEI. The V gene lost 0 bases and the J gene lost 5 bases, with 14 bases spanning the gap. Written as DNA, the CDR3 is TGTGCCAGCAGTGAAGCGCAATCCTTTACTAACAATGAGCAGTTCTTC. Translated: CASSEAQSFTNNEQFF.

The J gene is TRBJ2-1, the V gene TRBV29-1; tentative D call: TRBD2 (6 bases). The V gene's germline CDR1 is SQVTM and CDR2 ANQGSEA. The ends were cut back, 7 bases at V and 5 bases at J, with 24 bases in the middle. The CDR3 totals 16 residues. CDR3 nucleotides: TGCAGCGCTTCGGACGTCGGGACTGGCAGTGACAATGAGCAGTTCTTC. It specifies CSASDVGTGSDNEQFF.

This clone was observed a single time. The chain employs TRBV10-3 and TRBJ2-3; D gene unclear. CDR1 ENHRY and CDR2 SYGVKD come from the germline V gene. Trimming took 3 bases from V and 1 from J, leaving 11 bases between them. The CDR3 covers 15 residues. The CDR3: CAISDSSTRTDTQYF. For the CDR3, the DNA is TGTGCCATCAGTGACTCTAGTACTCGCACAGATACGCAGTATTTT.

This sequence joins TRBV3-1 (or the pseudogene TRBV3-2) and TRBJ2-7; D not certain. The germline V gene has CDR1 LGHDT and CDR2 YNNKEL (reference sequence). V shed 4 bases and J shed 2 bases, with 15 bases lying between them. This CDR3 region has 15 residues. This CDR3 reads CASSPLSVEPYEQYF. In nucleotides, the CDR3 is TGTGCCAGCAGCCCCCTCAGCGTAGAACCCTACGAGCAGTACTTC.

This chain connects TRBV5-4 to TRBJ1-1; 8 bases fit TRBD1. Trimming at V came to 5 bases and at J to 3 bases, leaving 9 bases not matched to a gene. This CDR3 has 15 residues. Germline V gene data show CDR1 as SGHNT and CDR2 as YYREEE (reference sequence). CDR3 in amino acids: CASSRGPDRDTEAFF. The CDR3 DNA is TGTGCCAGCAGTCGGGGCCCGGACAGGGACACTGAAGCTTTCTTT. Using reference TRBV5-4 and TRBJ1-1 for the parts outside the CDR3, the full variable domain is ETGVTQSPTHLIKTRGQQVTLRCSSQSGHNTVSWYQQALGQGPQFIFQYYREEENGRGNFPPRFSGLQFPNYSSELNVNALELDDSALYLCASSRGPDRDTEAFFGQGTRLTVV.

For the CDR3, the DNA is TGTGCCAGCAGCCGGACCCAGGGGAGCTCCTACGAGCAGTACTTC. Translated, it gives CASSRTQGSSYEQYF. This chain uses TRBV7-8 with TRBJ2-7; perhaps TRBD1 as D (6 bases). This CDR3 is 15 amino acids long. CDR1 SGHVS and CDR2 FQNEAQ come from the germline V gene. V was cut by 5 bases and J by 0 bases, with 14 bases left in between.

This clone was recorded at least ten times. The rearrangement links TRBV7-2 to TRBJ1-2; 7 bases agree with TRBD1. The CDR3 covers 16 residues. V dropped 6 bases and J dropped 0; count of bases not matched to a gene: 10. Germline CDR1 SGHTA, CDR2 FQGNSA. This CDR3 is CASRAQTGYANYGYTF. The DNA for the CDR3 is TGTGCCAGCAGAGCCCAGACAGGGTACGCTAACTATGGCTACACCTTC.